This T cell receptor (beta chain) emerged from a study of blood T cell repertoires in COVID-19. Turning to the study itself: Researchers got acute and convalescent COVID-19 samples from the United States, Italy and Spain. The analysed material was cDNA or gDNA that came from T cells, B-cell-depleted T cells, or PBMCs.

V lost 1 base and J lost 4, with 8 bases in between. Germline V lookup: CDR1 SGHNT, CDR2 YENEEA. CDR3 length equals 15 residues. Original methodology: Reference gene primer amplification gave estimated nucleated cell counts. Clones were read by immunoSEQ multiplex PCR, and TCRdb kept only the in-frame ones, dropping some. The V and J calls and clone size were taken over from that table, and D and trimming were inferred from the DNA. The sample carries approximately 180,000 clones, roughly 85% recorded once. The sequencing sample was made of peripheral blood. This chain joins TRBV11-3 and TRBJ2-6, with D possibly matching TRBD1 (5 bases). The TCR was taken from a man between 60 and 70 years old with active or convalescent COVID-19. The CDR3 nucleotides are TGTGCCAGCAGCTTAGCAGGGTCCGGGGCCAACGTCCTGACTTTC. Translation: CASSLAGSGANVLTF. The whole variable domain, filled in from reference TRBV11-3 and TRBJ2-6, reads EAGVVQSPRYKIIEKKQPVAFWCNPISGHNTLYWYLQNLGQGPELLIRYENEEAVDDSQLPKDRFSAERLKGVDSTLKIQPAELGDSAVYLCASSLAGSGANVLTFGAGSRLTVL.